This is a list of T cell receptor beta chains from one sample in a study of Graves' ophthalmopathy and Graves' hyperthyroidism. TCRdb processed the multiplex PCR reads anew with MiXCR; each CDR3 protein has one entry. Among approximately 460,000 distinct CDR3 sequences, 13% to 15% were seen once, and the ten largest hold 8% to 10%. The sample comprised blood. All receptors come from a woman between 25 and 40 years old with Graves' ophthalmopathy. Both conserved end residues are part of each CDR3. A D gene is named only where the DNA matches it firmly. Not every row has a clone size; where given, it reads once, few, many or a size class.

clone size,V gene,D gene,J gene,CDR3 DNA,CDR3 protein
many,TRBV6-1,TRBD2,TRBJ2-7,TGTGCCACCCTTAGCGGGGGTACTTACGAGCAGTACTTC,CATLSGGTYEQYF
many,TRBV6-5,TRBD2,TRBJ2-5,TGTGCCAGCAGTTACCTACTAGCGGGGGGGAGAGAGACCCAGTACTTC,CASSYLLAGGRETQYF
many,TRBV12-3/TRBV12-4,NA,TRBJ2-7,TGTGCCAGCAGTTTACTTACAACCTACGAGCAGTACTTC,CASSLLTTYEQYF
NA,TRBV20-1,NA,TRBJ2-5,TGCAGTGCTCCTAGGGGGGGGCAAGAGACCCAGTACTTC,CSAPRGGQETQYF
many,TRBV20-1,NA,TRBJ1-2,TGCAGTGCCTTAGAGGGGCGGAACTATGGCTACACCTTC,CSALEGRNYGYTF
few,TRBV24-1,TRBD1,TRBJ2-5,TGTGCCACCAGTGATGACAGGGTACCTCAAGAGACCCAGTACTTC,CATSDDRVPQETQYF
many,TRBV6-1,TRBD1,TRBJ1-2,TGTGCCAGCCGACAGGGGGCTACCGATCATGGCTACACCTTC,CASRQGATDHGYTF
few,TRBV30,TRBD1,TRBJ1-5,TGTGCCTGGAGCCCCATGGCCACAGGGGGTAGGGGTCAGCCCCAGCATTTT,CAWSPMATGGRGQPQHF
many,TRBV27,NA,TRBJ2-7,TGTGCCAGCGGGCTTGCGGGGCAGTCCTACGAGCAGTACTTC,CASGLAGQSYEQYF
many,TRBV6-1,NA,TRBJ2-7,TGTGCCAGCACTCACCCCAGCAAGAGAAACGAGCAGTACTTC,CASTHPSKRNEQYF
many,TRBV10-2,NA,TRBJ2-7,TGCGCCAGCAGCGGGAGAATTTCCGAGCAGTACTTC,CASSGRISEQYF
many,TRBV6-5,TRBD2,TRBJ2-2,TGTGCCAGCAGTTATGCGGCGGGAGTTACCGGGGAGCTGTTTTTT,CASSYAAGVTGELFF
few,TRBV7-6,NA,TRBJ2-5,TGTGCCAGCAGCTTAGGCGGGGCGGCGGAGACCCAGTACTTC,CASSLGGAAETQYF
many,TRBV30,NA,TRBJ2-7,TGTGCCTGGGGTGGGACGATGAGCGAGCAGTACTTC,CAWGGTMSEQYF
once,TRBV27,TRBD1,TRBJ1-5,TGTGCCAGCAGAGCGACAGGGGGAGCGAGCAATCAGCCCCAGCATTTT,CASRATGGASNQPQHF
many,TRBV12-3/TRBV12-4,TRBD1,TRBJ1-1,TGTGCCAGCAGACGCATGGACAGGGGCGGTGAAGCTTTCTTT,CASRRMDRGGEAFF
many,TRBV20-1,NA,TRBJ2-7,TGCAGTGCTAGGGTCACCTTAGCTGGCGAGCAGTACTTC,CSARVTLAGEQYF
many,TRBV20-1,TRBD1,TRBJ1-1,TGCAGTGCTGAAAGGACAGGGTTGAGCACTGAAGCTTTCTTT,CSAERTGLSTEAFF
NA,TRBV4-3,TRBD1,TRBJ2-7,TGCGCCAGCAGCCCGTGGACAGGGCCCTACGAGCAGTACTTC,CASSPWTGPYEQYF
many,TRBV6-1,NA,TRBJ2-7,TGTGCCAGCAGACTACATAGCTCCTACGAGCAGTACTTC,CASRLHSSYEQYF
many,TRBV6-2/TRBV6-3,TRBD2,TRBJ2-7,TGTGCCAGCAGCCCCTTTGGCCCGGGGGGCTACGAGCAGTACTTC,CASSPFGPGGYEQYF
many,TRBV20-1,TRBD1,TRBJ2-7,TGCAGTACCCAACAGGGGGGTGACTACGAGCAGTACTTC,CSTQQGGDYEQYF
NA,TRBV20-1,NA,TRBJ2-5,TGCAGTGCCAACAGGGTTTCGACGGCAGGAGAGACCCAGTACTTC,CSANRVSTAGETQYF
many,TRBV2,NA,TRBJ1-3,TGTGCCAGCAGTGATGTCCTCCGGAACACCATATATTTT,CASSDVLRNTIYF
NA,TRBV6-2/TRBV6-3,NA,TRBJ1-5,TGTGCCAGCAGTTACAGTTACAATCAGCCCCAGCATTTT,CASSYSYNQPQHF
many,TRBV2,NA,TRBJ1-1,TGTGCCATCGCACGGAACACTGAAGCTTTCTTT,CAIARNTEAFF
NA,TRBV30,NA,TRBJ1-5,TGTGCCTGGAAACCTCAAGGCCTCAATCAGCCCCAGCATTTT,CAWKPQGLNQPQHF
once,TRBV28,TRBD2,TRBJ2-7,TGTGCCAGCAGCGGGGGAGGGGTCTACGAGCAGTACTTC,CASSGGGVYEQYF
many,TRBV5-1,NA,TRBJ2-7,TGCGCCAGCAGCTGGGACGGCTACGAGCAGTACTTC,CASSWDGYEQYF
many,TRBV19,NA,TRBJ1-5,TGTGCCAGTAGTATAGTAGAGAGGGTTCAGCATTTT,CASSIVERVQHF
NA,TRBV28,TRBD2,TRBJ2-5,TGTGCCAGCAGTTCCCTGAGACTAGCGGGACAGAGAGAGACCCAGTACTTC,CASSSLRLAGQRETQYF
NA,TRBV7-2,NA,TRBJ2-5,TGTGCCAGCAGCTTAAATTTATGGACCGACCAAGAGACCCAGTACTTC,CASSLNLWTDQETQYF
many,TRBV12-3/TRBV12-4,TRBD1,TRBJ1-1,TGTGCCAGCAGTTTACGGACAGGGATTGGGATGAACACTGAAGCTCTCTTT,CASSLRTGIGMNTEALF
many,TRBV6-1,NA,TRBJ1-6,TGTGCCAGCAGAGGGGATTCACCCCTCCACTTT,CASRGDSPLHF
many,TRBV12-3/TRBV12-4,NA,TRBJ1-1,TGTGCCAGCATACCCGAGGGGTGGACTGAAGCTTTCTTT,CASIPEGWTEAFF
NA,TRBV20-1,NA,TRBJ2-2,TGCAGTGCTGGGACATCCCAAGACGACACCGGGGAGCTGTTTTTT,CSAGTSQDDTGELFF
many,TRBV12-3/TRBV12-4,NA,TRBJ1-3,TGTGCCAGCAGTTTGGTACCCTCTGGAAACACCATATATTTT,CASSLVPSGNTIYF
many,TRBV28,TRBD2,TRBJ2-7,TGTGCCAGCAGTAGCGTCGGGACTACCAAAACCTACGAGCAGTACTTC,CASSSVGTTKTYEQYF
many,TRBV14,NA,TRBJ1-1,TGTGCCAGCAGCCAACTTGGAATGAACACTGAAGCTTTCTTT,CASSQLGMNTEAFF
NA,TRBV4-1,NA,TRBJ1-5,TGCGCCAGCAGCCTTCCCGACAATCAGCCCCAGCATTTT,CASSLPDNQPQHF
many,TRBV11-2,NA,TRBJ1-1,TGTGCCAGCAGCTTAGAAGGGGAAATGAACACTGAAGCTTTCTTT,CASSLEGEMNTEAFF
many,TRBV5-1,NA,TRBJ2-7,TGCGCCAGTGCGGAGACAGGAGATTCCTACGAGCAGTACTTC,CASAETGDSYEQYF
many,TRBV6-1,NA,TRBJ2-7,TGTGCCAGCAGTGAAGCAGCAGCTCCCGGGGGGCGCGAGCAGTACTTC,CASSEAAAPGGREQYF
many,TRBV29-1,NA,TRBJ1-5,TGCAGCGTCGCCGAGGGCTCCAATCAGCCCCAGCATTTT,CSVAEGSNQPQHF
many,TRBV20-1,NA,TRBJ1-1,TGCAGTGCTTCCCAGACTGAAGCTTTCTTT,CSASQTEAFF
many,TRBV6-1,TRBD1,TRBJ2-7,TGTGCCAGCAGCCCCAGACAGGGGGTTCCCTACGAGCAGTACTTC,CASSPRQGVPYEQYF
few,TRBV20-1,TRBD2,TRBJ2-5,TGCAGTGCTAGGACTAGCGGGAGGATCCAAGAGACCCAGTACTTC,CSARTSGRIQETQYF
many,TRBV6-1,NA,TRBJ1-3,TGTGCCAGCATTCGGGACGGTGGAAACACCATATATTTT,CASIRDGGNTIYF
many,TRBV6-5,NA,TRBJ2-5,TGTGCCAGCAGTTACTCGTGGGGGCCGGGACAAGAGACCCAGTACTTC,CASSYSWGPGQETQYF
many,TRBV7-8,NA,TRBJ1-6,TGTGCCAGCAGCGTTCAGCAGGGAAGCAATTCACCCCTCCACTTT,CASSVQQGSNSPLHF
many,TRBV28,NA,TRBJ2-7,TGTGCCAGCAGTTTACAGGGAGTAGCGTACGAGCAGTACTTC,CASSLQGVAYEQYF
NA,TRBV18,NA,TRBJ1-5,TGTGCCAGCTCACCACGACGGAATAGCAATCAGCCCCAGCATTTT,CASSPRRNSNQPQHF
NA,TRBV12-3/TRBV12-4,TRBD2,TRBJ2-2,TGTGCCAGCAGTTCCGGGACTAGCGACACCGGGGAGCTGTTTTTT,CASSSGTSDTGELFF
many,TRBV7-8,TRBD1,TRBJ1-1,TGTGCCAGCAGGGGACAGGGCGAGACTGAAGCTTTCTTT,CASRGQGETEAFF